The clone carrying this T cell receptor (beta chain) was recorded only once. This sample was included in a study of T cell changes during pregnancy in multiple sclerosis. This CDR3 is built from 16 residues. J gave up 1 base and V 5 bases, and 9 bases lay outside the gene matches. Germline loops: CDR1 SGHTA, CDR2 FQGNSA. Profiling relied on immunoSEQ multiplex PCR, and the TCRdb table lists in-frame clones only, not all of them. The table includes 75,000 to 95,000 clones, over 85% detected once. This sequence was found in a female donor with multiple sclerosis, enrolled in a pregnancy study. Sequences were derived from CD4+ T cells from peripheral blood mononuclear cells, sampled after pregnancy. The chain uses TRBV7-2 and TRBJ2-7; TRBD1 matches 9 bases. The DNA for the CDR3 is TGTGCCAGCAGCCCCATCGGGACAGGGATTTCCTACGAGCAGTACTTC. Protein product: CASSPIGTGISYEQYF. Complete variable domain (other parts from reference TRBV7-2 and TRBJ2-7): GAGVSQSPSNKVTEKGKDVELRCDPISGHTALYWYRQSLGQGLEFLIYFQGNSAPDKSGLPSDRFSAERTGGSVSTLTIQRTQQEDSAVYLCASSPIGTGISYEQYFGPGTRLTVT.